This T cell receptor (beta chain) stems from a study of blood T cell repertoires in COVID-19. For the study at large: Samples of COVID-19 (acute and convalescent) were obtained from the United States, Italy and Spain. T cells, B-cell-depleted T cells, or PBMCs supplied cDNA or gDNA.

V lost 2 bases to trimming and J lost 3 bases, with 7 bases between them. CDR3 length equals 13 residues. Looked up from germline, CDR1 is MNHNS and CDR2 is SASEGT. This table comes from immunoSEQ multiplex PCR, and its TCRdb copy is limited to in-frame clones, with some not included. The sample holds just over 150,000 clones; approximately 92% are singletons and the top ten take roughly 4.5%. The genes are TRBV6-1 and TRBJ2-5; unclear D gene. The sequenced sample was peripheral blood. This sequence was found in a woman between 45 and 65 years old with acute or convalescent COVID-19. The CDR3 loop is CASSEQPKETQYF. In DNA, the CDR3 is TGTGCCAGCAGTGAACAACCTAAAGAGACCCAGTACTTC.